This T cell receptor beta chain was sequenced during a study of blood T cell repertoires in COVID-19. Across the whole study: Collection of acute and convalescent COVID-19 samples took place in the United States, Italy and Spain. PBMCs, B-cell-depleted T cells, or T cells provided the cDNA or gDNA that made up the material.

Original data processing: By means of reference gene primer amplification, nucleated cell counts were estimated. Assay used: immunoSEQ multiplex PCR; TCRdb lists only in-frame clones, some missing. The DNA was the basis for D and trimming; V, J and clone size are from that table. The sample holds approximately 76,000 clones, approximately 90% seen once. The CDR3 totals 15 residues. The V gene's germline CDR1 is MDHEN and CDR2 SYDVKM. After removal of 7 bases from V and 9 bases from J, the junction contained 10 bases not matched to a gene. The receptor comes from a man aged 25 to 40 with acute or convalescent COVID-19. This chain joins TRBV28 and TRBJ1-6; 9 positions match TRBD1. What was sequenced was peripheral blood. CDR3: CASTKGTGSSSPLHF. CDR3 sequence (DNA): TGTGCCAGCACAAAGGGGACAGGGTCAAGTTCACCCCTCCACTTT. The whole variable domain, remainder taken from reference TRBV28 and TRBJ1-6, is DVKVTQSSRYLVKRTGEKVFLECVQDMDHENMFWYRQDPGLGLRLIYFSYDVKMKEKGDIPEGYSVSREKKERFSLILESASTNQTSMYLCASTKGTGSSSPLHFGNGTRLTVT.